This passage covers 16 T cell receptor beta chains from one sample sequenced in a study of PD-L1 blockade in urothelial cancer. Here immunoSEQ multiplex PCR was the method, and the copy in TCRdb shows in-frame clones only, minus some. The sample holds roughly 32,000 clones, approximately 80% seen once. The sample here was PBMCs, taken around atezolizumab (anti-PD-L1) treatment. These TCRs come from a man aged 55 to 70 with urothelial cancer.

This clone was recorded only once. The rearrangement uses TRBV2 and TRBJ1-1, with TRBD1 matching over 9 bases. CDR1 and CDR2 (germline): SNHLY, FYNNEI. With 4 bases clipped from V and 5 bases from J, the junction kept 8 bases outside the gene matches. There are 15 residues in the CDR3. The CDR3 coding sequence is TGTGCCAGCAGTGGGAACAGGGGGCTAGGGACTGAAGCTTTCTTT. It specifies CASSGNRGLGTEAFF.

The J gene is TRBJ2-7, the V gene TRBV7-9; D gene ambiguous. The V gene lost 5 bases and the J gene lost 2 bases, with 7 bases spanning the gap. This CDR3 is 12 amino acids long. Germline V lookup: CDR1 SEHNR, CDR2 FQNEAQ (reference sequence). In DNA form, the CDR3 reads TGTGCCAGCAGCCCCAGGACCTACGAGCAGTACTTC. Its protein is CASSPRTYEQYF.

The chain recombines TRBV5-4 with TRBJ1-1; D is perhaps TRBD1 (5 bases). V was pared by 3 bases and J by 1 base, with 13 bases between. CDR3 length: 15 residues. Germline V gene sequence: CDR1 SGHNT, CDR2 YYREEE (reference sequence). CDR3 nucleotide sequence: TGTGCCAGCAGCTCGAAGGTAGGGGAGAACACTGAAGCTTTCTTT. Its protein is CASSSKVGENTEAFF.

The chain joins TRBV2 to TRBJ2-7; a possible D gene is TRBD2 (5 bases). Germline V CDR1 and CDR2: SNHLY, FYNNEI. Trimming stripped 6 bases from V and 4 bases from J, with 10 bases between. The CDR3 loop spans 12 amino acids. CDR3 residues: CASRTGLYEQYF. DNA for the CDR3: TGTGCCAGCAGGACGGGGTTGTACGAGCAGTACTTC.

A word on this clone: One end of the junction fails to match germline, which may point to a read error. The chain has TRBV6-5 and TRBJ1-1; 9 bases agree with TRBD1. This CDR3 is built from 14 residues. Per germline, CDR1 MNHEY and CDR2 SVGAGI. CDR3 region: CASSPTGGYTEASF. DNA for the CDR3: TGTGCCAGCAGCCCGACAGGGGGGTACACTGAAGCTTCCTTT.

This chain links TRBV19 with TRBJ1-6; TRBD1 matches at 7 bases. From germline, CDR1 is LNHDA and CDR2 SQIVND (reference sequence). V lost 0 bases to trimming and J lost 7 bases; unmatched junction nucleotides: 6. The CDR3 totals 16 residues. The CDR3 coding sequence is TGTGCCAGTAGTATAGATTCGGTCAGGGGGAATTCACCCCTCCACTTT. Encoded protein: CASSIDSVRGNSPLHF.

This clone occurred a few times. The chain joins TRBV9 to TRBJ2-4, with TRBD2 matching 8 bases. The CDR3 has 14 residues. J was trimmed by 5 bases and V by 3 bases; bases with no gene match: 4. The germline V gene encodes CDR1 SGDLS and CDR2 YYNGEE. The CDR3: CASSAGGLQNIQYF. In nucleotides, the CDR3 is TGTGCCAGCAGCGCGGGGGGGCTGCAAAACATTCAGTACTTC.

The chain couples TRBV5-8 to TRBJ2-7, with D perhaps matching TRBD1 (6 bases). This CDR3 has 16 amino acids. Trimming took off 4 bases at V and 2 bases at J, with 19 bases between the two ends. The germline gives CDR1 SGHTS, CDR2 YDEGEE. The CDR3 loop reads CASSRTRGFLTYEQYF. The DNA for the CDR3 is TGTGCCAGCAGCCGAACCAGGGGTTTTTTGACCTACGAGCAGTACTTC.

The chain is built from TRBV6-1 and TRBJ2-2, with TRBD2 matching 7 bases. With V trimmed by 7 bases and J by 5 bases, 7 bases remained unmatched. There are 14 residues in the CDR3. CDR1 MNHNS and CDR2 SASEGT come from the germline V gene. The CDR3 sequence is CASKFAGVTGELFF. CDR3 nucleotide sequence: TGTGCCAGCAAATTCGCGGGAGTAACCGGGGAGCTGTTTTTT.

A word on this clone: At one boundary the junction diverges from the germline segment, which might be a read error. This chain joins TRBV18 and TRBJ2-3; 8 bases align to TRBD2. The CDR3 extends over 15 amino acids. CDR1 is KGHSH, CDR2 LQKENI, per germline. Written as DNA, the CDR3 is TGTGCCAGCTCGCCACTAGCGGAGAGCACAGATACGCAGTATTTT. Translating gives CASSPLAESTDTQYF.

This chain joins TRBV4-2 and TRBJ2-1; TRBD2 matches 7 bases. The ends lost 5 bases at V and 2 bases at J; junction bases unmatched: 12. The CDR3 loop spans 17 amino acids. CDR1 is LGHNA, CDR2 YNFKEQ, per germline. CDR3 DNA: TGTGCCAGCAGCACTCAAAAGGGCGGGGGAACCTACAATGAGCAGTTCTTC. It is translated as CASSTQKGGGTYNEQFF.

The J gene is TRBJ1-2, the V gene TRBV7-9; a weak D match, TRBD1 (5 bases). Trimming took off 6 bases at V and 8 bases at J, with 19 bases between the two ends. The CDR3 sequence is 14 residues long. Germline V lookup: CDR1 SEHNR, CDR2 FQNEAQ (reference sequence). The CDR3 loop reads CASRDGTQLRGYTF. DNA for the CDR3: TGTGCCAGCAGAGACGGGACTCAATTAAGAGGCTACACCTTC.

This clone has just one count. This sequence joins TRBV10-3 and TRBJ2-5; 7 bases line up with TRBD1. Germline V gene lookup returns CDR1 ENHRY and CDR2 SYGVKD. V was clipped by 4 bases and J by 0 bases; unmatched bases: 14. The CDR3 spans 18 residues. CDR3 bases: TGTGCCATCAGTGGGAGACAGGGAACCGGGCGCGACCAAGAGACCCAGTACTTC. Protein product: CAISGRQGTGRDQETQYF.

The chain has TRBV7-3 and TRBJ1-1, with D possibly matching TRBD1 (6 bases). Trimming removed 7 bases from V and 5 bases from J, with 17 bases in between. CDR3 size: 14 residues. In germline, CDR1 is SGHTA, CDR2 FQGTGA. The CDR3 sequence is CASNTGISGTEAFF. As DNA, the CDR3 is TGTGCCAGCAACACAGGGATTTCGGGGACTGAAGCTTTCTTT.

The chain links TRBV6-1 to TRBJ2-4, with 8 bases identical to TRBD1. The CDR3 extends over 14 amino acids. In germline, CDR1 is MNHNS, CDR2 SASEGT. V lost 6 bases, J lost 4 bases, and 5 bases stayed unmatched. The CDR3 loop reads CASRDRAAKNIQYF. CDR3 DNA: TGTGCCAGCAGGGACAGGGCTGCGAAAAACATTCAGTACTTC.

The chain couples TRBV19 to TRBJ1-5; the match to TRBD1 covers 10 bases. V shed 1 base, J shed 7 bases, and the junction held 10 bases outside the gene matches. This CDR3 comprises 17 residues. The germline V gene has CDR1 LNHDA and CDR2 SQIVND (reference sequence). The CDR3 is CASSIGWDRGDGQPQHF. CDR3 in DNA: TGTGCCAGTAGTATAGGGTGGGACAGGGGCGACGGGCAGCCCCAGCATTTT.